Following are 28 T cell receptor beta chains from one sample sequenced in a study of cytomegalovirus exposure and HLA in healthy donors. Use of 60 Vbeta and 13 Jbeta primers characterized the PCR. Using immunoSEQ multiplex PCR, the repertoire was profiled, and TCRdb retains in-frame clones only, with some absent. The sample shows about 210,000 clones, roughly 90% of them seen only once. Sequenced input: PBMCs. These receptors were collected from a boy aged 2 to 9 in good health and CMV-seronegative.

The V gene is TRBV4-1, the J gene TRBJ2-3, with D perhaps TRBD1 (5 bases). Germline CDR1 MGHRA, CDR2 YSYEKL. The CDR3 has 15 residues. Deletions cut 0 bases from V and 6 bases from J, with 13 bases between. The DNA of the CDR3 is TGCGCCAGCAGCCAAGAGGGTTTTGGGGCGGATACGCAGTATTTT. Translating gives CASSQEGFGADTQYF.

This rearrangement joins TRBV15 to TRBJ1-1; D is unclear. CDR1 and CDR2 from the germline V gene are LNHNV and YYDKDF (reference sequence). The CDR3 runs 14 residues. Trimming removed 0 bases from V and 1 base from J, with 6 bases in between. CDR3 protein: CATSRDSRNTEAFF. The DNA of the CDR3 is TGTGCCACCAGCAGAGATTCTAGGAACACTGAAGCTTTCTTT. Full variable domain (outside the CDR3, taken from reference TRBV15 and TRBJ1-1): DAMVIQNPRYQVTQFGKPVTLSCSQTLNHNVMYWYQQKSSQAPKLLFHYYDKDFNNEADTPDNFQSRRPNTSFCFLDIRSPGLGDTAMYLCATSRDSRNTEAFFGQGTRLTVV.

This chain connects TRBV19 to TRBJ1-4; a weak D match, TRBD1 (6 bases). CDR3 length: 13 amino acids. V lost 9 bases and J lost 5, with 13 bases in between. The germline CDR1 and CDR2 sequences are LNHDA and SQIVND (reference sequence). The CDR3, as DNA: TGTGCCAGCCAGGACAGCCCGAATGAAAAACTGTTTTTT. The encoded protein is CASQDSPNEKLFF. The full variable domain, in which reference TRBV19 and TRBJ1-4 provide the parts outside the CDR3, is DGGITQSPKYLFRKEGQNVTLSCEQNLNHDAMYWYRQDPGQGLRLIYYSQIVNDFQKGDIAEGYSVSREKKESFPLTVTSAQKNPTAFYLCASQDSPNEKLFFGSGTQLSVL.

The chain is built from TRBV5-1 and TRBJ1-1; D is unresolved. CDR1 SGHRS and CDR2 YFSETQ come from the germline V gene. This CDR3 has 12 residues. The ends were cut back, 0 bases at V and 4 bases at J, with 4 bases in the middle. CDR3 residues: CASSLGATEAFF. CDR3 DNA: TGCGCCAGCAGCTTGGGAGCCACTGAAGCTTTCTTT.

CDR3 DNA sequence: TGTGCCAGCAAGGGGTTCCCAACCACAGATACGCAGTATTTT. Protein: CASKGFPTTDTQYF. The chain couples TRBV2 to TRBJ2-3, with a tentative D call TRBD1 (5 bases). The CDR3 contains 14 residues. With 7 bases removed from V and 2 bases from J, the gap between germline ends came to 13 bases. Germline loops: CDR1 SNHLY, CDR2 FYNNEI.

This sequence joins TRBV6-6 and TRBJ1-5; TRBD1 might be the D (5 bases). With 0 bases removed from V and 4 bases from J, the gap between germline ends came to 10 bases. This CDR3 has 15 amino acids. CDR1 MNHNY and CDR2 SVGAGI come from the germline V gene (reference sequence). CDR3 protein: CASSYSGGTNQPQHF. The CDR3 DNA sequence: TGTGCCAGCAGTTACTCGGGCGGGACTAATCAGCCCCAGCATTTT.

CDR3 in amino acids: CASSERQVYYGYTF. CDR3 DNA: TGTGCCAGCAGTGAAAGACAGGTTTACTATGGCTACACCTTC. V and J are TRBV28 and TRBJ1-2, with a possible D match to TRBD1 (6 bases). This CDR3 comprises 14 residues. Germline CDR1 is MDHEN and CDR2 is SYDVKM. V lost 5 bases and J 3 bases, leaving 13 bases between the germline ends.

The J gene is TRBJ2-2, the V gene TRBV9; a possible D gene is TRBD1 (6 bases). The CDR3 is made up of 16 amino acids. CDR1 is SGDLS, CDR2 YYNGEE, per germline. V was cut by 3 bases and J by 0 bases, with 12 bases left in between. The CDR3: CASSDQGQTNTGELFF. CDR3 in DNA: TGTGCCAGCAGCGACCAGGGACAAACGAACACCGGGGAGCTGTTTTTT.

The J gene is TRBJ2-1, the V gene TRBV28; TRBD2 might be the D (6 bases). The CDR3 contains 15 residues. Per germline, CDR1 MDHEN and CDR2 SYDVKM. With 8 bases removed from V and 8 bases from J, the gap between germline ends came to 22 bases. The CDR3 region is CASGGPGQGEDEQFF. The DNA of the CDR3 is TGTGCCAGCGGCGGCCCTGGTCAAGGGGAGGATGAGCAGTTCTTC.

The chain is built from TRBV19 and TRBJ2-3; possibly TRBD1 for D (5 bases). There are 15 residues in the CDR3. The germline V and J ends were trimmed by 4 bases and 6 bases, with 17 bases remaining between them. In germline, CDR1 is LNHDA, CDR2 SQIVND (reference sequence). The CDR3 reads CASSRPGGASDTQYF. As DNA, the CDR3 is TGTGCCAGTAGTAGGCCAGGTGGGGCAAGTGATACGCAGTATTTT. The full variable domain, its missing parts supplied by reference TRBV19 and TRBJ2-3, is DGGITQSPKYLFRKEGQNVTLSCEQNLNHDAMYWYRQDPGQGLRLIYYSQIVNDFQKGDIAEGYSVSREKKESFPLTVTSAQKNPTAFYLCASSRPGGASDTQYFGPGTRLTVL.

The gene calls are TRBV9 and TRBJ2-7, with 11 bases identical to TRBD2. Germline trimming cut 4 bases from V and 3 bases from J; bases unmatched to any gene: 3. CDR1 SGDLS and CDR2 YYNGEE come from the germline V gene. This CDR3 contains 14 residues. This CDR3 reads CASSFGTSGYEQYF. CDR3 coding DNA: TGTGCCAGCAGCTTCGGGACTAGCGGCTACGAGCAGTACTTC.

The chain's CDR3 is CASSSAGGTRGNTIYF. The CDR3 bases are TGCGCCAGCAGCTCAGCGGGTGGGACCAGAGGAAACACCATATATTTT. This chain joins TRBV5-1 and TRBJ1-3; D is perhaps TRBD1 (5 bases). Germline CDR1 SGHRS, CDR2 YFSETQ. The CDR3 is 16 amino acids. Trimming cost V 3 bases and J 4 bases, with 17 bases left between them.

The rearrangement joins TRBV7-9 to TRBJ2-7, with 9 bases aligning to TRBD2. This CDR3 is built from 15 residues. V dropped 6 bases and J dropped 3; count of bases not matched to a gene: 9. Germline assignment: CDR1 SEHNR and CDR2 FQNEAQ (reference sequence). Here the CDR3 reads CASSESSGAIYEQYF. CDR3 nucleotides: TGTGCCAGCAGTGAATCTAGCGGGGCTATCTACGAGCAGTACTTC.

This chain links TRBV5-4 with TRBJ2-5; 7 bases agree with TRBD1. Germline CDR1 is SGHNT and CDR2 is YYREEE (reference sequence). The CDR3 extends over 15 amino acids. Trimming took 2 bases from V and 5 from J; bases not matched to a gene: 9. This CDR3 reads CASSFRDRRWETQYF. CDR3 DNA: TGTGCCAGCAGCTTCCGGGACAGACGATGGGAGACCCAGTACTTC. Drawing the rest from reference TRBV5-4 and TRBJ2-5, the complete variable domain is ETGVTQSPTHLIKTRGQQVTLRCSSQSGHNTVSWYQQALGQGPQFIFQYYREEENGRGNFPPRFSGLQFPNYSSELNVNALELDDSALYLCASSFRDRRWETQYFGPGTRLLVL.

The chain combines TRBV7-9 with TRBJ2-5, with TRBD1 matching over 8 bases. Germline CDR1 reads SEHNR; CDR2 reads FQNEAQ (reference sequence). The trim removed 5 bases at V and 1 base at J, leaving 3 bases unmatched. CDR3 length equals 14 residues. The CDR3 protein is CASSLGQGQETQYF. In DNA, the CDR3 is TGTGCCAGCAGCCTCGGACAGGGCCAAGAGACCCAGTACTTC.

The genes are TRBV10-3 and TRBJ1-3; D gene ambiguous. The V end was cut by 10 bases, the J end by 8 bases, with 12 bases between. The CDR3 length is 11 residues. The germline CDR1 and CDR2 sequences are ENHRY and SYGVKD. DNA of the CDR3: TGTGCCACCCTAGCGGGCGACACCATATATTTT. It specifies CATLAGDTIYF.

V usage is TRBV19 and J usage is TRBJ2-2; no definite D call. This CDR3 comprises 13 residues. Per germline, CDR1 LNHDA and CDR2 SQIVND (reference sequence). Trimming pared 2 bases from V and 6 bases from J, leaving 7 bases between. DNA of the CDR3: TGTGCCAGTAGTATACCGAGGTCCGGGGAGCTGTTTTTT. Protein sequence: CASSIPRSGELFF.

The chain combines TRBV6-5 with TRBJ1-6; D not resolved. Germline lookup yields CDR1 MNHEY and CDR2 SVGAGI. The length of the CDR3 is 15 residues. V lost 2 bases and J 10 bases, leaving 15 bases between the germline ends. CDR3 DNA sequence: TGTGCCAGCAGTTACATGCCCCGAGGGTGGTCACCCCTCCACTTT. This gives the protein CASSYMPRGWSPLHF.

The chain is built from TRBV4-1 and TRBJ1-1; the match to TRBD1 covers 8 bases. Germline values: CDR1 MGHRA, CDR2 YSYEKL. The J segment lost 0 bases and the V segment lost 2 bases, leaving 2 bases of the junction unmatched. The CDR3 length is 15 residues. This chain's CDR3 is CASSQRQGMNTEAFF. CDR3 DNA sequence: TGCGCCAGCAGCCAACGACAGGGGATGAACACTGAAGCTTTCTTT.

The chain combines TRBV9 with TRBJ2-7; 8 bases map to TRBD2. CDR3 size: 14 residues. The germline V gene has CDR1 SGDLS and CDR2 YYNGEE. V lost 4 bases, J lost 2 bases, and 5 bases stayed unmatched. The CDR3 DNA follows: TGTGCCAGCAGCCCCACTAGCGGACCCTACGAGCAGTACTTC. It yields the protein CASSPTSGPYEQYF.

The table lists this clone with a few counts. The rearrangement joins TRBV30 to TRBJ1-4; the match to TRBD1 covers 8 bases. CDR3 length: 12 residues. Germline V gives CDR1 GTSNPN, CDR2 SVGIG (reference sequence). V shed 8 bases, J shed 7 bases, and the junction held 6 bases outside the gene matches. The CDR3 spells CATTGAGEKLFF. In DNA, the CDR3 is TGTGCCACGACAGGGGCAGGTGAAAAACTGTTTTTT.

This CDR3 is CAISVRDEQYF. DNA for the CDR3: TGTGCCATCAGTGTCAGGGACGAGCAGTACTTC. The chain joins TRBV10-3 to TRBJ2-7, with a weak D call TRBD1 (5 bases). CDR1 is ENHRY and CDR2 is SYGVKD in the germline V gene. The CDR3 covers 11 residues. V was shortened by 4 bases and J by 5 bases, with 6 bases between the two germline ends.

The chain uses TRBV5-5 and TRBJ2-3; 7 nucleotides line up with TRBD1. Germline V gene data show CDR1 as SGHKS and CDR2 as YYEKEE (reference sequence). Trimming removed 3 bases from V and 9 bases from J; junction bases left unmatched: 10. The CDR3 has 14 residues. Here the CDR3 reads CASSSTGIGGTQYF. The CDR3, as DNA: TGTGCCAGCAGCTCGACAGGGATCGGCGGCACGCAGTATTTT. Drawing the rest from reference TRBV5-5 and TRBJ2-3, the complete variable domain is DAGVTQSPTHLIKTRGQQVTLRCSPISGHKSVSWYQQVLGQGPQFIFQYYEKEERGRGNFPDRFSARQFPNYSSELNVNALLLGDSALYLCASSSTGIGGTQYFGPGTRLTVL.

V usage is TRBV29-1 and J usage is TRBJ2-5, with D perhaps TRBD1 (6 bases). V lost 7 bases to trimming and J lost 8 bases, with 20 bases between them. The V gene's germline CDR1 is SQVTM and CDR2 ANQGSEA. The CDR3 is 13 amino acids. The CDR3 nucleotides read TGCAGCGCCCCAGGTCAGGGGAGAGAAACCCAGTACTTC. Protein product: CSAPGQGRETQYF.

The CDR3: CASSLSGGREETGELFF. For the CDR3, the DNA is TGTGCCAGCAGCTTATCTGGCGGCAGGGAAGAGACCGGGGAGCTGTTTTTT. The chain is built from TRBV7-3 and TRBJ2-2, with D possibly TRBD1 on 5 matching bases. The CDR3 is 17 residues long. Looked up from germline, CDR1 is SGHTA and CDR2 is FQGTGA. Trimming pared 2 bases from V and 5 bases from J, leaving 18 bases between.

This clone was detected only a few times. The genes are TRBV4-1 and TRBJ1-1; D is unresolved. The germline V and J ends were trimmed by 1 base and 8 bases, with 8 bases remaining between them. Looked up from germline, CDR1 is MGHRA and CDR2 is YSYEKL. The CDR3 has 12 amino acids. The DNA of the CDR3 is TGCGCCAGCAGCCAAGTCGGGTTAGAAGCTTTCTTT. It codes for CASSQVGLEAFF.

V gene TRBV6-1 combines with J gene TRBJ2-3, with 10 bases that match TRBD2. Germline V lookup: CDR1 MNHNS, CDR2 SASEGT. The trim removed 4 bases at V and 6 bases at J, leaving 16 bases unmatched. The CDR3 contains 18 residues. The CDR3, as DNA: TGTGCCAGCAGTGGGCGCCGGACTAGCGGAACATACGTGGATACGCAGTATTTT. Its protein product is CASSGRRTSGTYVDTQYF.

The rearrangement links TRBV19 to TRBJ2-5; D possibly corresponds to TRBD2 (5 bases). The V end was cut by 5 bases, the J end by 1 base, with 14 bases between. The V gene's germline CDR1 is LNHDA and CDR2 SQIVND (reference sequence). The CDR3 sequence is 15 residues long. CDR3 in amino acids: CASSQAGGSQETQYF. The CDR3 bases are TGTGCCAGTAGTCAGGCCGGAGGTTCCCAAGAGACCCAGTACTTC.